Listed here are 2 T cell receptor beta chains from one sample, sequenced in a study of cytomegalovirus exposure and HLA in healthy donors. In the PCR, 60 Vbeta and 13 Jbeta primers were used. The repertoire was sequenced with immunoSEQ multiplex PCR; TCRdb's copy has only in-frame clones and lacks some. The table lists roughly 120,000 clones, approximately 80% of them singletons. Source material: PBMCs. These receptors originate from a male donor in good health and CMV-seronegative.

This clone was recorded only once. The DNA for the CDR3 is TGTGCCATCAGTGAGACAGGGAGCAACACTGAAGCTTTCTTT. Translating gives CAISETGSNTEAFF. The chain is built from TRBV10-3 and TRBJ1-1; D is possibly TRBD1 (6 bases). CDR3 length: 14 amino acids. Germline lookup yields CDR1 ENHRY and CDR2 SYGVKD. The V end lost 2 bases, the J end lost 2 bases, and 9 bases lay between the germline ends.

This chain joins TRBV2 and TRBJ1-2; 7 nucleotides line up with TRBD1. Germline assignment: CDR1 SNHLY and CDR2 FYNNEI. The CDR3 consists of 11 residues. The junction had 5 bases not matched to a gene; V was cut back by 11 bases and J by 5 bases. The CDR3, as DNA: TGTGCCGGGGGGACAGCTTATGGCTACACCTTC. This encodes CAGGTAYGYTF.